This T cell receptor beta chain was observed in a study of T cell responses to AZD1222 COVID-19 vaccine. Broader study findings: Nearly half of unique spike-specific TCRs reportedly avoided B.1.351 and B.1.1.7 mutated regions. Donors skewed white British and female; clonal diversity was possibly underestimated. Repertoire sampling happened only post peak T cell response.

The table came from immunoSEQ multiplex PCR; TCRdb's copy has only in-frame clones and leaves some out. In the table there are 130,000 to 150,000 clones, around 88% of which are singletons. Germline values: CDR1 MNHNS, CDR2 SASEGT. The CDR3 is 14 residues long. V lost 2 bases to trimming and J lost 4 bases, with 9 bases between them. As regards this clone: Its antigen is as yet unknown.

This sequence was found in an adult in good health. The V and J genes are TRBV6-1 and TRBJ1-3, with D hard to call. Specimen: peripheral blood, collected on day 0 of AZD1222 vaccination. The CDR3 reads CASSERVEGNTIYF. The CDR3 bases are TGTGCCAGCAGTGAAAGGGTAGAAGGAAACACCATATATTTT.